These 17 T cell receptor beta chains were all obtained from the same sample, sequenced in a study of identical twins. TCRdb passed the 5' RACE reads through MiXCR, listing each CDR3 protein once. The sample lists around 370,000 distinct CDR3 sequences; about 9% were seen once. The specimen was naive T cells sorted from blood. These receptors came from a woman between 45 and 60 years old in good health.

The chain combines TRBV5-1 with TRBJ2-5, with TRBD1 identical over 7 bases. The CDR3 extends over 14 amino acids. Germline V gives CDR1 SGHRS, CDR2 YFSETQ. J was trimmed by 5 bases and V by 2 bases; bases with no gene match: 6. The CDR3 protein is CASSFTTGMETQYF. CDR3 sequence (DNA): TGCGCCAGCAGCTTTACGACAGGGATGGAGACCCAGTACTTC.

The sample holds a few counts of this clonotype. V gene TRBV4-1 combines with J gene TRBJ2-3; D remains unclear. Trimming took off 0 bases at V and 6 bases at J, with 25 bases between the two ends. Germline V gives CDR1 MGHRA, CDR2 YSYEKL. This CDR3 spans 19 amino acids. CDR3 sequence reads: CASSQDRIDSYTASDTQYF. The CDR3 DNA is TGCGCCAGCAGCCAAGACCGGATCGACTCCTACACCGCAAGTGATACGCAGTATTTT.

This clonotype turned up a few times. The genes are TRBV20-1 and TRBJ2-1; a possible D gene is TRBD2 (6 bases). Looked up from germline, CDR1 is DFQATT and CDR2 is SNEGSKA (reference sequence). Trimming removed 5 bases at V and 8 bases at J, with 19 bases between. The CDR3 sequence is 14 residues long. The CDR3 protein is CSAAGLLLLDEQFF. The CDR3 DNA is TGCAGTGCTGCTGGACTATTGCTGCTCGATGAGCAGTTCTTC.

This clonotype has more than one count but fewer than ten. The chain recombines TRBV24-1 with TRBJ2-2, with 7 positions matching TRBD1. The CDR3 spans 15 residues. Germline CDR1 reads KGHDR; CDR2 reads SFDVKD. The trim removed 6 bases at V and 3 bases at J, leaving 6 bases unmatched. CDR3 residues: CATSPPGQYTGELFF. The CDR3, as DNA: TGTGCCACCAGTCCGCCGGGACAGTACACCGGGGAGCTGTTTTTT.

This clonotype was counted at least ten times. V usage is TRBV20-1 and J usage is TRBJ2-5; 7 bases align to TRBD2. Germline V gene lookup returns CDR1 DFQATT and CDR2 SNEGSKA (reference sequence). The V gene end was trimmed by 5 bases and the J gene end by 2 bases; junction bases not matched to a gene: 8. The CDR3 totals 14 residues. The CDR3 DNA is TGCAGTGCTGGGGCCGGGACTACTCAAGAGACCCAGTACTTC. This translates into CSAGAGTTQETQYF.

Notes on this clonotype: The junction shows a germline mismatch at one end, possibly a read error. V and J are TRBV11-2 and TRBJ2-4; tentatively, D is TRBD1 or TRBD2 (5 bases each). Germline-derived CDR1 and CDR2 are SGHAT and FQNNGV. The CDR3 has 17 residues. As DNA, the CDR3 is TGTGCCGGCAGCACTTGGGGGAGAGGACTAGCCAAAAACATTCAGTACTTC. Its protein is CAGSTWGRGLAKNIQYF.

This clonotype was seen many times. CDR3 loop: CAISQDRGRTGELFF. The DNA for the CDR3 is TGTGCCATCAGTCAAGACAGGGGTAGGACCGGGGAGCTGTTTTTT. The chain is built from TRBV10-3 and TRBJ2-2; 8 nucleotides agree with TRBD1. The V gene end was trimmed by 5 bases and the J gene end by 5 bases; junction bases not matched to a gene: 7. CDR3 size: 15 residues. Germline-derived CDR1 and CDR2 are ENHRY and SYGVKD.

This clonotype was seen a handful of times. This rearrangement joins TRBV25-1 to TRBJ2-1; TRBD2 matches 8 bases. From germline, CDR1 is MGHDK and CDR2 SYGVNS. The ends lost 4 bases at V and 3 bases at J; junction bases unmatched: 5. The CDR3 loop spans 15 amino acids. The DNA of the CDR3 is TGTGCCAGCAGTGTCGGGACTAGGGTCTACAATGAGCAGTTCTTC. It codes for CASSVGTRVYNEQFF.

The chain has TRBV12-5 and TRBJ1-1; 7 bases agree with TRBD1. V shed 7 bases and J 11 bases; nucleotides not matched to a gene: 13. Germline values: CDR1 LGHNT, CDR2 FRNRAP. This CDR3 is built from 13 residues. The CDR3 loop is CASDQDRAGRAFF. The CDR3 nucleotides read TGTGCTAGTGACCAAGACAGGGCTGGGAGGGCTTTCTTT.

There are many counts of this clonotype. The J gene is TRBJ1-6, the V gene TRBV18, with D tentatively TRBD1 (5 bases). CDR1 and CDR2 (germline): KGHSH, LQKENI. Trimming cost V 3 bases and J 5 bases, with 14 bases left between them. This CDR3 spans 16 amino acids. CDR3 nucleotides: TGTGCCAGCTCACCCGTAGGGAAACAGGATAATTCACCCCTCCACTTT. Its translation: CASSPVGKQDNSPLHF.

This clonotype appeared many times. The J gene is TRBJ2-1, the V gene TRBV7-3, with 8 bases aligning to TRBD2. The ends lost 2 bases at V and 2 bases at J; junction bases unmatched: 2. In germline, CDR1 is SGHTA, CDR2 FQGTGA. CDR3 length equals 15 residues. The CDR3 nucleotides read TGTGCCAGCAGCTTAGAGACTAGCGCCTACAATGAGCAGTTCTTC. It yields the protein CASSLETSAYNEQFF. Drawing the rest from reference TRBV7-3 and TRBJ2-1, the complete variable domain is GAGVSQTPSNKVTEKGKYVELRCDPISGHTALYWYRQSLGQGPEFLIYFQGTGAADDSGLPNDRFFAVRPEGSVSTLKIQRTERGDSAVYLCASSLETSAYNEQFFGPGTRLTVL.

This clonotype was observed at least ten times. The J gene is TRBJ2-5, the V gene TRBV29-1; tentative D call: TRBD2 (6 bases). Germline assignment: CDR1 SQVTM and CDR2 ANQGSEA. V was pared by 7 bases and J by 4 bases, with 22 bases between. The CDR3 covers 15 residues. The CDR3 loop reads CSDISGLISRETQYF. The CDR3 coding sequence is TGCAGCGACATCTCGGGACTCATTTCCCGAGAGACCCAGTACTTC.

This clonotype has ten or more counts. The rearrangement links TRBV4-1 to TRBJ2-2; the match to TRBD2 covers 7 bases. V was pared by 8 bases and J by 4 bases, with 7 bases of the junction left unmatched. The V gene's germline CDR1 is MGHRA and CDR2 YSYEKL. This CDR3 has 14 amino acids. The chain's CDR3 is CASRGGSSTGELFF. For the CDR3, the DNA is TGCGCCAGCCGCGGCGGGAGTTCCACCGGGGAGCTGTTTTTT.

There are many counts of this clonotype. This chain connects TRBV5-5 to TRBJ2-2; D may be TRBD1 (6 bases). The germline gives CDR1 SGHKS, CDR2 YYEKEE (reference sequence). V shed 5 bases and J shed 1 base, with 12 bases lying between them. This CDR3 spans 15 amino acids. The CDR3 protein is CASSLQGLNTGELFF. CDR3 DNA: TGTGCCAGCAGTTTACAGGGTCTGAACACCGGGGAGCTGTTTTTT.

This clonotype occurred a few times. This chain joins TRBV10-2 and TRBJ2-7; 7 bases are shared with TRBD2. The CDR3 has 16 amino acids. Germline V gene lookup returns CDR1 WSHSY and CDR2 SAAADI. With 3 bases clipped from V and 0 bases from J, the junction kept 8 bases outside the gene matches. The CDR3 DNA reads as TGCGCCAGCAGTGACGTCGGAGGCGGGAGCTCCTACGAGCAGTACTTC. Translating gives CASSDVGGGSSYEQYF.

The chain is built from TRBV6-1 and TRBJ2-7, with 8 bases matching TRBD2. Trimming at V came to 6 bases and at J to 2 bases, leaving 6 bases not matched to a gene. Germline loops: CDR1 MNHNS, CDR2 SASEGT. The CDR3 runs to 14 residues. For the CDR3, the DNA is TGTGCCAGCAGCGGAGCGGGACTAGCCTACGAGCAGTACGTC. Amino acid sequence: CASSGAGLAYEQYV.

This clonotype came up a few times. The chain combines TRBV7-9 with TRBJ1-2; D unclear. The V end lost 1 base, the J end lost 5 bases, and 5 bases lay between the germline ends. CDR1 SEHNR and CDR2 FQNEAQ come from the germline V gene (reference sequence). CDR3 length: 12 amino acids. The CDR3 coding sequence is TGTGCCAGCAGCTTAGACCTATATGGCTACACCTTC. Translation: CASSLDLYGYTF.